Included here is one T cell receptor (beta chain) sequence, with context. The source of the sample is a study of immune cell composition in non-small cell lung cancer. Study background: Histologic subtype was mainly adenocarcinoma or squamous cell carcinoma.

This CDR3 region has 13 residues. The V gene lost 6 bases and the J gene lost 2 bases, with 10 bases spanning the gap. Germline lookup yields CDR1 MNHEY and CDR2 SVGAGI. Sequenced by immunoSEQ multiplex PCR; TCRdb stores in-frame clones only, minus some. The profile shows several thousand clones, around two thirds of them singletons. The normal lung sample lay at least 3 cm, and maximally far, from the tumour. The chain recombines TRBV6-5 with TRBJ1-2, with D possibly being TRBD1 (6 bases). The sequenced sample consisted of non-adjacent lung tissue. The receptor was derived from a human donor with non-small cell lung cancer. The CDR3 loop reads CASSTGINYGYTF. DNA of the CDR3: TGTGCCAGCAGCACAGGGATCAACTATGGCTACACCTTC.